The 21 T cell receptor beta chains below come from one sample, sequenced in a study of T cell repertoires in cytomegalovirus infection (dated by TCRdb to between 2018 and 2021). These receptors have no identified antigens. TCRdb names Illumina HiSeq 1500 as the instrument used. Using fastp at Q25 and MiXCR, TCRdb reprocessed the public reads and kept productive beta chains. All rows with the same CDR3 protein become a single entry with the most common DNA and genes. The sample yields 700,000 to 850,000 distinct CDR3 sequences; approximately 32% were counted once. The ten most abundant clones make up around an eighth of the sample. The treatment or condition tag for this specimen amounts to: in vitro stimulation with specific CMV peptide epitopes to enrich CMV-specific T cells. Sequencing was performed on cultured CD8+ T cells from PBMCs, taken from culture after CMV antigen stimulation. These receptors all stem from a human donor in good health (CMV status not recorded). Some clones in this sample may be carry-over from other donors' samples.

This clonotype was counted ten times or more. The V gene is TRBV7-8, the J gene TRBJ2-7; 7 bases agree with TRBD1. V gave up 5 bases and J gave up 6 bases; unmatched junction bases: 13. This CDR3 is built from 15 residues. Germline CDR1 is SGHVS and CDR2 is FQNEAQ. CDR3 DNA: TGTGCCAGCAGCCCCACGGGACAGCCTTTTTCCGAGCAGTACGTC. Protein: CASSPTGQPFSEQYV.

This clonotype was counted many times. The rearrangement uses TRBV7-8 and TRBJ2-3; D call uncertain. This CDR3 is 13 amino acids long. Germline V gene lookup returns CDR1 SGHVS and CDR2 FQNEAQ. V was trimmed by 1 base and J by 2 bases, leaving 4 bases between them. CDR3 bases: TGTGCCAGCAGCTTAGATGCCACAGATACGCAGTATTTT. Its translation: CASSLDATDTQYF.

There are a few counts of this clonotype. This chain connects TRBV6-2 or TRBV6-3 to TRBJ2-1, with 10 bases aligning to TRBD1. Germline lookup yields CDR1 MNHEY and CDR2 SVGEGT. This CDR3 is built from 15 residues. The J segment lost 7 bases and the V segment lost 5 bases, leaving 8 bases of the junction unmatched. Here the CDR3 reads CASSGDRGWLNEQFF. The DNA of the CDR3 is TGTGCCAGCAGTGGGGACAGGGGTTGGTTGAATGAGCAGTTCTTC.

This clonotype was recorded a few times. This sequence joins TRBV10-3 and TRBJ1-2; D unclear. The CDR3 runs to 13 residues. Germline CDR1 and CDR2: ENHRY and SYGVKD. The germline V and J ends were trimmed by 0 bases and 7 bases, with 9 bases remaining between them. In nucleotides, the CDR3 is TGTGCCATCAGTGAGTCTGGCGTTAGTGGCTACACCTTC. Its translation is CAISESGVSGYTF.

This clonotype was seen many times. CDR3 DNA sequence: TGTGCCAGCAGTTTATCGATGAACACTGAAGCTTTCTTT. This translates into CASSLSMNTEAFF. The chain carries TRBV27 and TRBJ1-1; no clear D gene. V shed 0 bases and J shed 0 bases, with 2 bases lying between them. This CDR3 is built from 13 residues. CDR1 is MNHEY, CDR2 SMNVEV, per germline (reference sequence).

The rearrangement uses TRBV7-9 and TRBJ1-2, with TRBD1 identical over 10 bases. This CDR3 spans 15 amino acids. Germline values: CDR1 SEHNR, CDR2 FQNEAQ (reference sequence). V was pared by 4 bases and J by 6 bases, with 8 bases of the junction left unmatched. As DNA, the CDR3 is TGTGCCAGCAGCTACGGGACAGGGGTCCCCCATGGCTACACCTTC. Translation gives CASSYGTGVPHGYTF. The whole variable domain, remainder taken from reference TRBV7-9 and TRBJ1-2, is DTGVSQNPRHKITKRGQNVTFRCDPISEHNRLYWYRQTLGQGPEFLTYFQNEAQLEKSRLLSDRFSAERPKGSFSTLEIQRTEQGDSAMYLCASSYGTGVPHGYTFGSGTRLTVV.

DNA of the CDR3: TGCAGTGCTAGAGAGGACAGGGGTTGGTACGAGCAGTACTTC. This encodes CSAREDRGWYEQYF. V gene TRBV20-1 combines with J gene TRBJ2-7; 9 positions match TRBD1. After removal of 0 bases from V and 4 bases from J, the junction contained 4 bases not matched to a gene. The CDR3 length is 14 residues. Germline assignment: CDR1 DFQATT and CDR2 SNEGSKA (reference sequence).

The chain uses TRBV6-2 or TRBV6-3 and TRBJ2-2; the D gene is possibly TRBD1 (6 bases). V shed 0 bases and J shed 1 base, with 15 bases lying between them. The CDR3 is 18 amino acids. Germline assignment: CDR1 MNHEY and CDR2 SVGEGT. This chain's CDR3 is CASSYSWDPRGNTGELFF. The CDR3 region has the DNA TGTGCCAGCAGTTACTCCTGGGACCCCAGGGGGAACACCGGGGAGCTGTTTTTT.

This clonotype was picked up a small number of times. The J gene is TRBJ2-5, the V gene TRBV2; D is undetermined. CDR3 length: 13 amino acids. Trimming removed 7 bases at V and 5 bases at J, with 14 bases between. Looked up from germline, CDR1 is SNHLY and CDR2 is FYNNEI. Here the CDR3 DNA reads TGTGCCAGCAAGGGCAGCTTGGGGGAGACCCAGTACTTC. Translation: CASKGSLGETQYF.

About this clonotype itself: Its ends do not fully match the called genes, so a read error is possible. V is TRBV27 and J is TRBJ2-5; 8 nucleotides agree with TRBD1. Looked up from germline, CDR1 is MNHEY and CDR2 is SMNVEV (reference sequence). The CDR3 covers 13 residues. The CDR3 spells CASSPGQGEPQYF. The CDR3 DNA reads as TGTGCCAGCAGTCCCGGACAGGGAGAGCCCCAGTACTTC.

CDR3 residues: CATKGPSSYNEQFF. The CDR3 DNA follows: TGTGCCACGAAGGGTCCGAGCTCCTACAATGAGCAGTTCTTC. This sequence joins TRBV15 and TRBJ2-1, with unresolved D. The CDR3 spans 14 residues. V dropped 9 bases and J dropped 0 bases, with 12 bases sitting between them. Germline V gene sequence: CDR1 LNHNV, CDR2 YYDKDF (reference sequence).

This clonotype showed up just a few times. The rearrangement links TRBV19 to TRBJ1-1; 8 bases map to TRBD1. V gave up 8 bases and J gave up 4 bases; unmatched junction bases: 3. Germline assignment: CDR1 LNHDA and CDR2 SQIVND (reference sequence). This CDR3 comprises 12 residues. The DNA of the CDR3 is TGTGCCAGTTGCACAGGGGGCACTGAAGCTTTCTTT. Protein: CASCTGGTEAFF.

This clonotype has more than one count but fewer than ten. The chain links TRBV4-1 to TRBJ1-6; possible D gene TRBD1, 5 bases. V was shortened by 0 bases and J by 7 bases, with 16 bases between the two germline ends. Germline CDR1 is MGHRA and CDR2 is YSYEKL. This CDR3 has 17 amino acids. For the CDR3, the DNA is TGCGCCAGCAGCCAAGATCGAGGCGGCGGGGGAAATTCACCCCTCCACTTT. Its protein is CASSQDRGGGGNSPLHF.

As to this clonotype: An end of the junction differs from the germline gene, which may be a read error. The J gene is TRBJ2-3, the V gene TRBV2; 7 bases map to TRBD1. The germline CDR1 and CDR2 sequences are SNHLY and FYNNEI. This CDR3 is built from 14 residues. The CDR3 nucleotides are TGTGCCAGCAGTTGGACAGGAGCTACAGATATGCAGTATTTT. Translation gives CASSWTGATDMQYF.

This clonotype was counted only a few times. The chain carries TRBV7-9 and TRBJ1-1; TRBD1 agrees at 9 bases. Germline CDR1 and CDR2: SEHNR and FQNEAQ (reference sequence). J was trimmed by 0 bases and V by 5 bases; bases with no gene match: 7. This CDR3 spans 16 amino acids. CDR3 nucleotides: TGTGCCAGCAGCGGAATGGGACAGGGATTGAACACTGAAGCTTTCTTT. Its translation is CASSGMGQGLNTEAFF. The whole variable domain, remainder taken from reference TRBV7-9 and TRBJ1-1, is DTGVSQNPRHKITKRGQNVTFRCDPISEHNRLYWYRQTLGQGPEFLTYFQNEAQLEKSRLLSDRFSAERPKGSFSTLEIQRTEQGDSAMYLCASSGMGQGLNTEAFFGQGTRLTVV.

As for this clonotype: This may arise from a read error, as a much more abundant clone is one base away. The rearrangement links TRBV5-8 to TRBJ2-7; no clear D. CDR1 is SGHTS, CDR2 YDEGEE, per germline. The CDR3 loop spans 14 amino acids. CDR3 protein: CVSSDPRPPLEQYV. In nucleotides, the CDR3 is TGTGTCAGCAGTGATCCACGTCCTCCCCTCGAGCAGTACGTC.

This clonotype has just a few counts. The CDR3: CASSLSRGHSNTEAFF. CDR3 in DNA: TGTGCCAGCAGTTTATCGCGGGGACATTCGAACACTGAAGCTTTCTTT. The chain links TRBV27 to TRBJ1-1; D may be TRBD1 (6 bases). The V gene's germline CDR1 is MNHEY and CDR2 SMNVEV (reference sequence). Trimming stripped 0 bases from V and 1 base from J, with 12 bases between. This CDR3 has 16 residues.

The chain has TRBV19 and TRBJ2-1, with a possible D match to TRBD2 (6 bases). This CDR3 spans 14 amino acids. V was pared by 6 bases and J by 8 bases, with 17 bases between. CDR1 is LNHDA, CDR2 SQIVND, per germline (reference sequence). The CDR3 DNA reads TGTGCCAGTAGAATGGGGCGGGGTCGGGATGAGCAGTTCTTC. Amino acid sequence: CASRMGRGRDEQFF.

There are a few counts of this clonotype. One base away lies a much larger clone, so this may be a sequencing read error. The CDR3 region is CANSLDVGWNEQFF. CDR3 DNA: TGTGCCAACAGCTTAGATGTGGGGTGGAATGAGCAGTTCTTC. The gene calls are TRBV7-8 and TRBJ2-1; D gene unclear. This CDR3 region has 14 residues. Germline V gene data show CDR1 as SGHVS and CDR2 as FQNEAQ.

The chain joins TRBV28 to TRBJ1-4, with TRBD1 identical over 8 bases. The V segment lost 4 bases and the J segment 8 bases; nucleotides outside the gene matches: 12. CDR3 length: 16 amino acids. Per germline, CDR1 MDHEN and CDR2 SYDVKM. This CDR3 is CASSSPTGQVGEKLFF. For the CDR3, the DNA is TGTGCCAGCAGTTCCCCTACGGGACAGGTCGGAGAAAAACTGTTTTTT.

The chain carries TRBV19 and TRBJ1-5, with D perhaps TRBD1 (6 bases). Germline V gene lookup returns CDR1 LNHDA and CDR2 SQIVND (reference sequence). This CDR3 is built from 16 residues. V shed 2 bases and J shed 1 base, with 12 bases lying between them. Here the CDR3 reads CASSIPTGWSNQPQHF. CDR3 nucleotides: TGTGCCAGTAGTATACCTACAGGGTGGAGCAATCAGCCCCAGCATTTT. Full variable domain (rest looked up from reference TRBV19 and TRBJ1-5): DGGITQSPKYLFRKEGQNVTLSCEQNLNHDAMYWYRQDPGQGLRLIYYSQIVNDFQKGDIAEGYSVSREKKESFPLTVTSAQKNPTAFYLCASSIPTGWSNQPQHFGDGTRLSIL.